This T cell receptor beta chain was recovered during a study of T cells in Graves' hyperthyroidism and ophthalmopathy. Study results and caveats: With a median lead of around 6.7 months before onset, the model predicted ophthalmopathy.

V gave up 3 bases and J gave up 5 bases, with 10 bases separating them. From germline, CDR1 is SQVTM and CDR2 ANQGSEA. The CDR3 loop spans 12 amino acids. RNA transcripts served as the template for amplifying TCR beta CDR3 regions. The primer set for the first-round RT-PCR of the TCR CDR3 was HTBI. TCRdb re-called the multiplex PCR reads with MiXCR, one entry per CDR3 protein. The sample lists about 700,000 distinct CDR3 sequences; 11% to 15% were seen once. The source of the PBMCs was approximately 9.5 ml of fresh peripheral blood. This clonotype was observed at least ten times. Antigen specificity is unknown.

Sequenced: blood. The source of this sequence is a woman aged 18-35 years with Graves' hyperthyroidism. The chain recombines TRBV29-1 with TRBJ2-5, with D possibly matching TRBD2 (5 bases). The CDR3 coding sequence is TGCAGCGTTGAGGGAGTCGAGGAGACCCAGTACTTC. This sequence encodes CSVEGVEETQYF.